This T cell receptor beta chain was obtained from a study of CD8+ T cells in alopecia areata. Study-level background: Patients remained on tofacitinib for 6 to 18 months and then went 6 months without it.

V lost 4 bases, J lost 7 bases, and 8 bases stayed unmatched. The CDR3 consists of 16 residues. From germline, CDR1 is MGHDK and CDR2 SYGVNS. On this clone itself: Antigen specificity is unknown.

Study outcomes and limitations: There were also resident alphabeta T cells of normal skin sequenced in scalp samples.

Extraction of RNA preceded its reverse transcription into cDNA, which served as the sequencing template. Clones were sequenced by immunoSEQ multiplex PCR, and TCRdb holds only the in-frame ones, with some missing. In the table there are about 180,000 clones, 67% of which are singletons. Lesional scalp punch biopsies and peripheral blood were collected from alopecia areata patients. This chain joins TRBV25-1 and TRBJ1-4; 11 bases fit TRBD1. The specimen was CD8+ T cells sorted from blood, collected at week 0. The clonotype was recovered from a human donor with alopecia areata. CDR3 DNA sequence: TGTGCCAGCAGTGGCTGGGGGACAGGGGGTGCTGAAAAACTGTTTTTT. Protein: CASSGWGTGGAEKLFF.